The clone carrying this T cell receptor (beta chain) was counted a few times. The record originates from a study of OX40 agonist ivuxolimab in advanced cancers. Study at large: Under the entry rules, prior anti-PD-1, anti-PD-L1 or anti-CTLA-4 therapy was allowed, and 40% had some. Partial responses occurred in three patients (one hepatocellular carcinoma, two cutaneous melanoma).

Some clones are missing from TCRdb's copy, which holds only in-frame ones; the method was immunoSEQ multiplex PCR. The sample has over 50,000 clones, under 90% seen once; the top ten hold under 0.65%. V was clipped by 9 bases and J by 1 base, with 13 bases between them. The CDR3 has 13 amino acids. CDR1 is LNHDA and CDR2 is SQIVND in the germline V gene (reference sequence). Specimen: CD4+ or CD8+ T cells sorted from blood, collected in a trial of the OX40 agonist ivuxolimab. The sequence was obtained from an adult with an advanced solid tumor such as melanoma, head and neck, liver or kidney cancer. The genes are TRBV19 and TRBJ2-7, with D perhaps TRBD1 (6 bases). DNA of the CDR3: TGTGCCAGCCGGGACAAAAGATCCTACGAGCAGTACTTC. This gives the protein CASRDKRSYEQYF. Combining the CDR3 with reference TRBV19 and TRBJ2-7 gives the whole variable domain DGGITQSPKYLFRKEGQNVTLSCEQNLNHDAMYWYRQDPGQGLRLIYYSQIVNDFQKGDIAEGYSVSREKKESFPLTVTSAQKNPTAFYLCASRDKRSYEQYFGPGTRLTVT.